This TCR beta chain was obtained from a study of human versus mouse CDR3 diversity and MHC coevolution. Study-level background: Samples had between about 5.5 x 10^6 and 1.7 x 10^7 valid reads.

To note about this clone: The antigen remains unidentified.

Generated by immunoSEQ multiplex PCR, the TCRdb table keeps only in-frame clones and is missing some. The sample contains some 80,000 clones, roughly 90% of which appear only once. Notes on the study in general: On average, humans showed more CDR3 deletions and insertions than mice. Clonal inequality was lowest in two of the three human donors.

The CDR3 loop spans 17 amino acids. V lost 2 bases and J lost 2; bases outside the gene matches: 9. CDR1 and CDR2 (germline): MNHEY, SMNVEV (reference sequence). Naive CD4 T cells, CD45RO-negative and CD62L-positive, were flow-sorted from PBMCs. The specimen sequenced was naive CD4+ T cells from blood. Subset given: CD45RO-negative CD62L-positive naive CD4 T cells. The chain uses TRBV27 and TRBJ2-7; 10 nucleotides align to TRBD2. The receptor's source is a person aged 30-69 years in good health. The CDR3 loop reads CASSLMASGSKAYEQYF. In nucleotides, the CDR3 is TGTGCCAGCAGTTTAATGGCTAGCGGGAGTAAGGCCTACGAGCAGTACTTC.